This T cell receptor beta chain is drawn from a study of blood T cells in healthy people across ages. Findings and caveats of the study: As age increased, TCR beta diversity per million T cells fell in a roughly linear fashion.

Peripheral blood, approximately 10 milliliters per donor, was collected. A second PCR, run for about 7 to 12 cycles, used a sample-barcoded 5' primer plus a J-beta primer mix. TCRdb ran MiXCR on the 5' RACE reads and lists one entry per CDR3 protein. This table has some 860,000 distinct CDR3 sequences, roughly three fifths appearing once. This clonotype was seen more than once but under ten times. Its target is unknown. CDR1 SQVTM and CDR2 ANQGSEA come from the germline V gene. The ends lost 4 bases at V and 5 bases at J; junction bases unmatched: 10. The CDR3 has 14 residues. This clonotype was obtained from a man aged 35 to 55 in good health. The sample consisted of blood. V and J are TRBV29-1 and TRBJ1-2; 7 positions agree with TRBD1. CDR3: CSVVSEDRSYGYTF. In DNA, the CDR3 is TGCAGCGTTGTATCTGAGGACAGGTCGTATGGCTACACCTTC.